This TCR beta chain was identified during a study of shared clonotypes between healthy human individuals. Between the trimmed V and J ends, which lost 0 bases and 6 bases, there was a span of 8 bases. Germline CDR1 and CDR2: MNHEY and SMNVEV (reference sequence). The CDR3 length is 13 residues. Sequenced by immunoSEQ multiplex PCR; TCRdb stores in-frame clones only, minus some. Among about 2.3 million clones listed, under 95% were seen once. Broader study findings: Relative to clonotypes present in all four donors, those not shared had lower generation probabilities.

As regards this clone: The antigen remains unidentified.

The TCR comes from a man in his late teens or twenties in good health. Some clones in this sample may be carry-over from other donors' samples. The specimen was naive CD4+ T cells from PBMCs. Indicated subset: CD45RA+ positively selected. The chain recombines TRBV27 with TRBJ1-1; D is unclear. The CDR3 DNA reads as TGTGCCAGCAGTTTATCTGGGGTACCTGAAGCTTTCTTT. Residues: CASSLSGVPEAFF.